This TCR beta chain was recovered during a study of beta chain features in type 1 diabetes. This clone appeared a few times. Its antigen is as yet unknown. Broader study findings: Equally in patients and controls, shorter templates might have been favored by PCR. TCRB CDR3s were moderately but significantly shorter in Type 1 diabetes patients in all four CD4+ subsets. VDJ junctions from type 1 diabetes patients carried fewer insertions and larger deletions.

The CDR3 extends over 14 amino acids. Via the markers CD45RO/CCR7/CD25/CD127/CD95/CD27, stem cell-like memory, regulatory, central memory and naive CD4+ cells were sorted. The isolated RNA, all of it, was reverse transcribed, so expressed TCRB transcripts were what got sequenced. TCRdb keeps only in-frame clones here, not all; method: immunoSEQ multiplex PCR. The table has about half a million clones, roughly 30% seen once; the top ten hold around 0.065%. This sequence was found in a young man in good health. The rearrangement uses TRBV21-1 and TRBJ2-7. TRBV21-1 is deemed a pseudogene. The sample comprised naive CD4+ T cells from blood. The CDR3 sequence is CASSKGLGTDEQYF. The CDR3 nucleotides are TGTGCCAGCAGCAAAGGCCTAGGGACGGACGAGCAGTACTTC.